These 30 T cell receptor beta chains came from one sample sequenced in a study of tumor-infiltrating lymphocytes in primary liver carcinoma. From roughly 21-30 mg of unsorted bulk tissue, DNA and RNA were co-extracted together. TCR beta cDNA was prepared out of roughly 450 ng total RNA by means of a constant-region primer. Generation of the TCR beta libraries relied on three nested multiplex PCR rounds using slightly modified ARM-PCR. Two initial PCR rounds of about 9 cycles each paired TRBV1-TRBV30 forward primers with a C-beta reverse primer. Each CDR3 protein is one row after TCRdb ran MiXCR on the multiplex PCR reads. The sample holds 45,000 to 65,000 distinct CDR3 sequences; around 82% are singletons and the top ten take approximately 25%. What was sequenced was liver tumor tissue from sampling region 5. Sample subset: tumor region T5, tumor centre. These receptors all come from a man aged 40-49 years with primary liver carcinoma and hepatitis B virus infection.

To note about this clonotype: One junction end does not reproduce the germline sequence, and a read error may be involved. This chain connects TRBV28 to TRBJ2-3; 8 nucleotides line up with TRBD2. This CDR3 is built from 15 residues. Germline lookup yields CDR1 MDHEN and CDR2 SYDVKM. CDR3 sequence: CTSSLGGLVTDTQYF. For the CDR3, the DNA is TGTACCAGCAGTCTGGGGGGACTAGTCACAGATACGCAGTATTTT.

Note on this clonotype: The germline gene is not matched at one end of the junction; a read error may be the cause. The rearrangement links TRBV30 to TRBJ2-1; no reliable D call. Germline V CDR1 and CDR2: GTSNPN, SVGIG (reference sequence). CDR3 size: 16 residues. The CDR3 region has the DNA TGTGCCTGGAGCCGGCCTGGGTCTGAGTCATACAATGAGCAGTTGTTC. It is translated as CAWSRPGSESYNEQLF.

This sequence joins TRBV6-1 and TRBJ2-1; 7 positions match TRBD2. Per the germline V gene, CDR1 is MNHNS and CDR2 is SASEGT. Trimming cost V 11 bases and J 14 bases; bases outside gene matches: 18. CDR3 size: 13 residues. This chain's CDR3 is CAGEEGLSNEEFF. CDR3 nucleotide sequence: TGTGCCGGCGAGGAGGGACTAAGCAATGAAGAGTTCTTC.

A remark on this clonotype: No conserved phenylalanine or tryptophan ends this CDR3, so it is likely a read error. The V gene is TRBV12-3 or TRBV12-4, the J gene TRBJ1-5, with a tentative D call TRBD1 (5 bases). The CDR3 loop spans 15 amino acids. The CDR3 protein is CASTRGTVINQSQHS. CDR3 in DNA: TGTGCCAGCACGCGGGGCACCGTAATAAATCAGTCCCAGCATTCT.

The chain uses TRBV6-2 or TRBV6-3 and TRBJ2-5, with D possibly being TRBD1 (6 bases). Trimming stripped 6 bases from V and 2 bases from J, with 16 bases between. Germline lookup yields CDR1 MNHEY and CDR2 SVGEGT. This CDR3 has 15 amino acids. CDR3 sequence reads: CASRPEQGRQETQYF. CDR3 bases: TGTGCCAGCAGACCGGAACAGGGTCGGCAAGAGACCCAGTACTTC.

In this sample, this clonotype turned up many times. The chain carries TRBV5-1 and TRBJ2-5, with 8 positions matching TRBD2. V shed 2 bases, J shed 3 bases, and the junction held 6 bases outside the gene matches. Germline values: CDR1 SGHRS, CDR2 YFSETQ. The CDR3 consists of 15 residues. DNA for the CDR3: TGCGCCAGCAGCTTAAGCGGGAGCGCGGAAGAGACCCAGTACTTC. Translating it yields CASSLSGSAEETQYF.

In regard to this clonotype: An end of the junction does not agree with germline; a read error may underlie this. This chain connects TRBV9 to TRBJ2-1; 9 bases fit TRBD2. In germline, CDR1 is SGDLS, CDR2 YYNGEE. The CDR3 has 15 residues. The chain's CDR3 is CVSTGLGGRADEQFF. CDR3 bases: TGTGTCAGCACCGGACTTGGCGGGAGGGCCGATGAGCAGTTCTTC.

This clonotype was seen once. The junction shows a germline mismatch at one end, possibly a read error. The rearrangement uses TRBV30 and TRBJ2-3, with 7 positions matching TRBD2. The CDR3 covers 14 residues. Germline lookup yields CDR1 GTSNPN and CDR2 SVGIG (reference sequence). The CDR3 here is CASGLTGGTGTQYF. The DNA for the CDR3 is TGTGCCTCCGGCCTCACGGGAGGCACAGGTACGCAGTATTTC.

Note on this clonotype: The junction departs from the called germline gene at one end, perhaps through a read error. This sequence joins TRBV6-5 and TRBJ2-5; TRBD1 matches 10 bases. The CDR3 is made up of 15 amino acids. Germline loops: CDR1 MNHEY, CDR2 SVGAGI. As DNA, the CDR3 is TGTGCCAGCAGTTACTCAGGACAGGGGGTGGAGACTCAATATTTC. Protein sequence: CASSYSGQGVETQYF.

Comments on this clonotype: A read error may produce the germline difference seen at one junction end. The chain recombines TRBV11-1 with TRBJ2-3; possibly TRBD1 or TRBD2 for D (5 bases each). Germline V gene sequence: CDR1 SGHAT, CDR2 FQDESV (reference sequence). The CDR3 has 19 amino acids. The DNA of the CDR3 is TGTGCCTGCAACTCTGGGGGAAGCTCTGTTGGAGCCCGCACAGAAACGCAATATTTT. Translating gives CACNSGGSSVGARTETQYF. Filled out from reference TRBV11-1 and TRBJ2-3, the complete variable domain reads EAEVAQSPRYKITEKSQAVAFWCDPISGHATLYWYRQILGQGPELLVQFQDESVVDDSQLPKDRFSAERLKGVDSTLKIQPAELGDSAMYLCACNSGGSSVGARTETQYFGPGTRLTVL.

The chain combines TRBV29-1 with TRBJ2-1, with D possibly being TRBD2 (6 bases). The CDR3 has 12 amino acids. V was trimmed by 2 bases and J by 8 bases, leaving 10 bases between them. From germline, CDR1 is SQVTM and CDR2 ANQGSEA. The CDR3 region is CSVEFRDYEQFF. As DNA, the CDR3 is TGCAGCGTTGAATTTAGGGACTATGAGCAGTTCTTC.

On this clonotype: Germline and junction disagree at one end, which may indicate a read error. This chain connects TRBV5-8 to TRBJ1-1, with D hard to call. The CDR3 has 18 amino acids. Looked up from germline, CDR1 is SGHTS and CDR2 is YDEGEE. The CDR3 is CASNSSDTLRSSNTEVFF. The CDR3, as DNA: TGTGCCAGCAATTCCTCAGACACCCTGAGAAGTTCGAACACTGAAGTTTTCTTT.

A remark on this clonotype: A much larger clone lies a single base off, so this may be a read error. The chain is built from TRBV7-3 and TRBJ2-2; TRBD1 or TRBD2 may be the D gene (5 bases each). The CDR3 has 15 residues. V was shortened by 1 base and J by 3 bases, with 9 bases between the two germline ends. The germline V gene has CDR1 SGHTA and CDR2 FQGTGA. The CDR3 sequence: CASSLSRDDTGELFF. CDR3 nucleotides: TGTGCCAGCAGCTTAAGCAGGGACGACACCGGGGAGCTGTTTTTT. The full variable domain, rest sourced from reference TRBV7-3 and TRBJ2-2, is GAGVSQTPSNKVTEKGKYVELRCDPISGHTALYWYRQSLGQGPEFLIYFQGTGAADDSGLPNDRFFAVRPEGSVSTLKIQRTERGDSAVYLCASSLSRDDTGELFFGEGSRLTVL.

Notes on this clonotype: A junction boundary mismatches the germline segment, possibly from a read error. This chain links TRBV11-2 with TRBJ2-6; D is perhaps TRBD1 (5 bases). This CDR3 spans 15 amino acids. CDR1 is SGHAT and CDR2 is FQNNGV in the germline V gene. CDR3 amino acids: CATQLPRSGASVLTF. The CDR3 DNA sequence: TGTGCCACCCAGCTACCGCGCTCTGGGGCCAGCGTCCTGACTTTC.

Regarding this clonotype: Its ends do not fully match the called genes, so a read error is possible. The genes are TRBV12-3 or TRBV12-4 and TRBJ2-3; 12 bases are shared with TRBD2. CDR3 length: 16 amino acids. The CDR3 loop is CASSRQTSGSIDTQYF. CDR3 bases: TGTGCCAGCAGCCGTCAGACTAGCGGGAGCATAGATACGCAGTATTTT.

This chain links TRBV6-2 or TRBV6-3 with TRBJ2-4; D tentatively fits TRBD1 or TRBD2 (6 bases each). CDR1 is MNHEY, CDR2 SVGEGT, per germline. V lost 5 bases and J lost 5, with 13 bases in between. This CDR3 is 14 amino acids long. The CDR3 sequence is CASSRMGGENIQYF. In nucleotides, the CDR3 is TGTGCCAGCAGTCGCATGGGGGGCGAAAACATTCAGTACTTC.

This clonotype has ten or more counts. CDR3 bases: TGTGCCAGCGAAAATCAGGGGAATGGCTACACCTTC. This codes for CASENQGNGYTF. The chain joins TRBV28 to TRBJ1-2, with a tentative D call TRBD1 (6 bases). This CDR3 comprises 12 residues. V was cut by 8 bases and J by 6 bases, with 13 bases left in between. From germline, CDR1 is MDHEN and CDR2 SYDVKM.

Regarding this clonotype: The junction differs from germline at one of its ends, possibly a read error. The rearrangement links TRBV11-1 to TRBJ2-7, with D possibly matching TRBD2 (6 bases). The germline V gene has CDR1 SGHAT and CDR2 FQDESV (reference sequence). The CDR3 runs 15 residues. CDR3 in amino acids: CASSLTESGEYEHHF. DNA for the CDR3: TGTGCCAGCAGCTTAACGGAATCGGGAGAATACGAGCATCACTTC.

The rearrangement links TRBV12-3 or TRBV12-4 to TRBJ1-5, with unresolved D. CDR3 size: 16 residues. The V and J ends lost 4 bases and 1 base respectively, with 14 bases between them. CDR3: CASSSPEWLSNQPQHF. The CDR3 DNA reads TGTGCCAGCAGTTCCCCTGAGTGGTTGAGCAATCAGCCCCAGCATTTT.

The J gene is TRBJ2-3, the V gene TRBV4-2; 10 nucleotides agree with TRBD2. V was clipped by 1 base and J by 3 bases; unmatched bases: 13. This CDR3 has 19 residues. Germline CDR1 and CDR2: LGHNA and YNFKEQ. Written as DNA, the CDR3 is TGTGCCAGCAGCCAAGGATTGCTGCTAGCGGGAGTTGAGACAGATACGCAGTATTTT. Protein product: CASSQGLLLAGVETDTQYF.

A note on this clonotype: Sequence at one end of the junction differs from germline and may be a read error. This chain joins TRBV6-5 and TRBJ2-7; tentative D call: TRBD2 (5 bases). The germline CDR1 and CDR2 sequences are MNHEY and SVGAGI. The CDR3 consists of 14 residues. CDR3 protein: CVSSAAGLSYEQYF. Here the CDR3 DNA reads TGTGTCAGCTCCGCAGCTGGACTCTCCTACGAGCAGTACTTC.

This clonotype has more than one count but fewer than ten. The genes are TRBV6-2 or TRBV6-3 and TRBJ2-1, with D perhaps matching TRBD2 (6 bases). With 7 bases removed from V and 4 bases from J, the gap between germline ends came to 20 bases. CDR1 is MNHEY, CDR2 SVGEGT, per germline. This CDR3 comprises 16 residues. CDR3 region: CASTPRTGTYYNEQFF. In DNA, the CDR3 is TGTGCCAGCACCCCAAGAACCGGGACTTATTACAATGAGCAGTTCTTC.

The chain links TRBV30 to TRBJ2-7, with 9 bases fitting TRBD2. J gave up 3 bases and V 0 bases, and 6 bases lay outside the gene matches. This CDR3 contains 15 residues. Germline lookup yields CDR1 GTSNPN and CDR2 SVGIG (reference sequence). For the CDR3, the DNA is TGTGCCTGGAGTGTTGGGACTAGCCCCGTCTACGAGCAGTACTTC. It is translated as CAWSVGTSPVYEQYF. The variable domain in full, with the rest retrieved from reference TRBV30 and TRBJ2-7, is SQTIHQWPATLVQPVGSPLSLECTVEGTSNPNLYWYRQAAGRGLQLLFYSVGIGQISSEVPQNLSASRPQDRQFILSSKKLLLSDSGFYLCAWSVGTSPVYEQYFGPGTRLTVT.

On this clonotype: The germline gene is not matched at one end of the junction; a read error may be the cause. This chain connects TRBV4-1 to TRBJ1-2; 7 positions match TRBD1. This CDR3 contains 15 residues. Germline CDR1 and CDR2: MGHRA and YSYEKL. The CDR3 spells CANSQVARGDYGYTF. The CDR3 DNA reads TGCGCCAACAGCCAAGTGGCCAGGGGGGACTACGGCTACACCTTC.

For this clonotype: Likely a read error: the CDR3 ends without its conserved phenylalanine or tryptophan. J is TRBJ1-4 and V is TRBV14; the D is unclear. The CDR3 is made up of 13 amino acids. Trimming cost V 7 bases and J 10 bases, with 16 bases left between them. Germline CDR1 reads SGHDN; CDR2 reads FVKESK. The CDR3 DNA reads TGTGCCAGCACCTACTCCTTTGAAGGAAAACTGTTTCTT. Residues: CASTYSFEGKLFL.

This clonotype was seen only once. At one end the junction does not follow the germline gene, possibly because of a read error. The CDR3 here is CATSLRSLAGGSYNGQFF. DNA for the CDR3: TGTGCCACCAGCTTGAGATCCCTAGCGGGAGGATCCTACAATGGGCAGTTCTTC. This chain connects TRBV11-1 to TRBJ2-1; 11 bases are a match to TRBD2. Germline V gives CDR1 SGHAT, CDR2 FQDESV (reference sequence). CDR3 size: 18 residues.

As concerns this clonotype: Germline and junction disagree at one end, which may indicate a read error. V is TRBV11-2 and J is TRBJ2-1; D is perhaps TRBD2 (5 bases). Germline V lookup: CDR1 SGHAT, CDR2 FQNNGV. The CDR3 covers 15 residues. CDR3 sequence: CVSSFSAPLDDEQFF. The CDR3 DNA sequence: TGTGTCAGCAGCTTTAGCGCGCCACTCGACGATGAGCAGTTCTTC.

Worth noting for this clonotype: The junction and the germline gene differ at one end; a read error may be behind it. This chain uses TRBV11-2 with TRBJ2-2; D unclear. Germline V gives CDR1 SGHAT, CDR2 FQNNGV. This CDR3 contains 15 residues. The CDR3 sequence: CASNLARVRTWELFF. The CDR3 nucleotides read TGTGCCAGCAACTTAGCCCGGGTACGGACCTGGGAGCTGTTTTTT. Together with reference TRBV11-2 and TRBJ2-2, the CDR3 gives the full variable domain: EAGVAQSPRYKIIEKRQSVAFWCNPISGHATLYWYQQILGQGPKLLIQFQNNGVVDDSQLPKDRFSAERLKGVDSTLKIQPAKLEDSAVYLCASNLARVRTWELFFGEGSRLTVL.

This chain joins TRBV24-1 and TRBJ2-7, with 11 bases aligning to TRBD2. The length of the CDR3 is 15 residues. J was trimmed by 3 bases and V by 6 bases; bases with no gene match: 6. CDR1 is KGHDR and CDR2 is SFDVKD in the germline V gene. CDR3 bases: TGTGCCACCAGTAATTCAACTAGCGGGAGCTACGAGCAGTACTTC. Residues: CATSNSTSGSYEQYF.

With respect to this clonotype: The CDR3 end shows no conserved phenylalanine or tryptophan, and so a read error is likely. V gene TRBV10-3 combines with J gene TRBJ2-7; D is ambiguous. This CDR3 comprises 12 residues. CDR1 ENHRY and CDR2 SYGVKD come from the germline V gene. V was pared by 3 bases and J by 3 bases, with 6 bases between. The CDR3 spells CAISDSLYEQYS. The CDR3 DNA follows: TGTGCCATCAGTGATTCCCTCTACGAGCAGTACTCC.